The rows below give T cell receptor beta chains drawn from one sample of a study of T cells in tuberculosis. The table came from immunoSEQ multiplex PCR; TCRdb's copy has only in-frame clones and leaves some out. The sample includes some 26,000 clones, 90% to 95% of them seen just once. The material sequenced was PBMCs. Receptors were obtained from a donor between 5 and 29 years old with latent tuberculosis or without tuberculosis infection. Some clones in this sample may be carry-over from other donors' samples. The CDR3 runs from the conserved cysteine through the conserved F or W. Fields, in order: clone size, V gene, J gene, D gene, CDR3 DNA, CDR3 protein. A D gene is named only where the DNA matches it firmly. A row's size may be missing; if present it is once, few, many or a size class.

abundance: NA
v_gene: TRBV29-1
j_gene: TRBJ2-6
d_gene: NA
CDR3nt: TGCAGCGTTAGCCTTGGGGCCAACGTCCTGACTTTC
CDR3aa: CSVSLGANVLTF

abundance: NA
v_gene: TRBV5-1
j_gene: TRBJ2-5
d_gene: NA
CDR3nt: TGCGCCAGCAGTCGAGGGGGAGAGACCCAGTACTTC
CDR3aa: CASSRGGETQYF

abundance: once
v_gene: TRBV19
j_gene: TRBJ2-7
d_gene: NA
CDR3nt: TGTGCCAGTAGCCACGCCGACACCGAGCAGTACTTC
CDR3aa: CASSHADTEQYF

abundance: once
v_gene: TRBV18
j_gene: TRBJ1-2
d_gene: TRBD1
CDR3nt: TGTGCCAGCTCACCGGGACAGCTAGGAAACTATGGCTACACCTTC
CDR3aa: CASSPGQLGNYGYTF

abundance: NA
v_gene: TRBV18
j_gene: TRBJ1-1
d_gene: TRBD1
CDR3nt: TGTGCCAGCTCATCAAGGACAGGGAACACTGAAGCTTTCTTT
CDR3aa: CASSSRTGNTEAFF

abundance: NA
v_gene: TRBV5-6
j_gene: TRBJ2-2
d_gene: TRBD1
CDR3nt: TGTGCCAGCAGACCACAGGGGGTGAACACCGGGGAGCTGTTTTTT
CDR3aa: CASRPQGVNTGELFF

abundance: NA
v_gene: TRBV27
j_gene: TRBJ1-3
d_gene: TRBD1
CDR3nt: TGTGCCAGCAGTGGGACAGGGGGCGAGAGAAACACCATATATTTT
CDR3aa: CASSGTGGERNTIYF

abundance: NA
v_gene: TRBV10-2
j_gene: TRBJ1-6
d_gene: NA
CDR3nt: TGCGCCAGCAGATGGGGAGGGGACCCGAATTCACCCCTCCACTTT
CDR3aa: CASRWGGDPNSPLHF

abundance: NA
v_gene: TRBV27
j_gene: TRBJ2-3
d_gene: TRBD1
CDR3nt: TGTGCCAGCAGTTTGGCCCGGGACAGGGGTCGAGATACGCAGTATTTT
CDR3aa: CASSLARDRGRDTQYF

abundance: NA
v_gene: TRBV7-3
j_gene: TRBJ1-1
d_gene: TRBD1
CDR3nt: TGTGCCAGCAGCTCCAACGACAGGGGCAATGAAGCTTTCTTT
CDR3aa: CASSSNDRGNEAFF

abundance: NA
v_gene: TRBV7-2
j_gene: TRBJ2-7
d_gene: TRBD1
CDR3nt: TGTGCCAGCAGCTGGGACAGGGGGGCCTACGAGCAGTACTTC
CDR3aa: CASSWDRGAYEQYF

abundance: NA
v_gene: TRBV5-1
j_gene: TRBJ2-7
d_gene: TRBD1
CDR3nt: TGCGCCAGCAGCAGGTATGGTAGGACAGGGGGCCTCGACGAGCAGTACTTC
CDR3aa: CASSRYGRTGGLDEQYF

abundance: NA
v_gene: TRBV4-1
j_gene: TRBJ1-2
d_gene: NA
CDR3nt: TGCGCCAGCAGCCAGGACAGCTATGGCTACACCTTC
CDR3aa: CASSQDSYGYTF

abundance: NA
v_gene: TRBV25-1
j_gene: TRBJ2-3
d_gene: NA
CDR3nt: TGTGCCAGCAGTGGGCAGGGGACGGGGTCAAACACAGATACGCAGTATTTT
CDR3aa: CASSGQGTGSNTDTQYF